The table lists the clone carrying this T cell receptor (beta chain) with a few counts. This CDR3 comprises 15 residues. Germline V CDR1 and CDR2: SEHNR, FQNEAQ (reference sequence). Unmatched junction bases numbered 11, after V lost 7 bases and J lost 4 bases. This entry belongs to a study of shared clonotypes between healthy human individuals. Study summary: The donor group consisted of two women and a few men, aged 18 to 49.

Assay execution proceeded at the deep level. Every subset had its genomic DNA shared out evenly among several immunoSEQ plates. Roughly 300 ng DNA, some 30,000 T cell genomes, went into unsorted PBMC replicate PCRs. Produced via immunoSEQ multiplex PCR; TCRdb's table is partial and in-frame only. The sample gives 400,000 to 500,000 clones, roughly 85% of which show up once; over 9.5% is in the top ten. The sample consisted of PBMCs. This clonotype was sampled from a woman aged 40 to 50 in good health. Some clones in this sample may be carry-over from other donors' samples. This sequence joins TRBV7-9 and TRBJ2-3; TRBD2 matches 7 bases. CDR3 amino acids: CASNLGRTPADTQYF. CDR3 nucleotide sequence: TGTGCCAGCAACCTCGGGAGGACCCCCGCAGATACGCAGTATTTT.